This T cell receptor beta chain was captured in a study of cytomegalovirus exposure and HLA in healthy donors. Study-wide context: Earlier results showed roughly 110 million unique TCR beta sequences derived from approximately 170 million T cells.

Researchers ran the PCR with 60 Vbeta and 13 Jbeta primers. Measured with immunoSEQ multiplex PCR; TCRdb has only the in-frame clones, and not every one. The sample contains 120,000 to 150,000 clones, 60% to 80% of which appear only once. Germline V gene sequence: CDR1 LGHNA, CDR2 YNFKEQ. V was shortened by 1 base and J by 3 bases, with 10 bases between the two germline ends. The CDR3 contains 14 residues. Regarding this clone: Antigen specificity is unknown.

The study, taken as a whole, reports: Sequencing likely produced, as an artifact, a cluster of highly shared sequence variants. Across donors, presence/absence analyses took sequencing depth to be roughly uniform.

The receptor comes from a woman aged 45 to 65 in good health and CMV-seronegative. Sequences were obtained from PBMCs. The V call is TRBV4-2, the J call TRBJ2-7, with no clear D. CDR3 region: CASSQAGQIYEQYF. The CDR3 region has the DNA TGTGCCAGCAGCCAAGCAGGTCAGATCTACGAGCAGTACTTC.